This record covers a single T cell receptor beta chain. Antigen: not known. This specimen belongs to a study of T cell responses to AZD1222 COVID-19 vaccine. Produced via immunoSEQ multiplex PCR; TCRdb's table is partial and in-frame only. Found here are about 130,000 clones, 80% to 95% of them singletons; the top ten hold about 4.2%. Study-wide points: Vaccine-related CD4 TCRs covered spike, predominating at 160-218 and 743-854.

The V segment lost 3 bases and the J segment 0 bases; nucleotides outside the gene matches: 8. This CDR3 has 16 residues. CDR1 is MNHNS and CDR2 is SASEGT in the germline V gene. The TCR originated in an adult in good health. This specimen was peripheral blood, taken on day 0 of MenACWY control vaccination. The chain carries TRBV6-1 and TRBJ2-7; 7 bases fit TRBD2. As DNA, the CDR3 is TGTGCCAGCAGTGACGGGCTAGCGGCAAACTCCTACGAGCAGTACTTC. Translated, it gives CASSDGLAANSYEQYF.